This T cell receptor beta chain emerged from a study of T cell responses to AZD1222 COVID-19 vaccine. As for the study in general: Pooled in the analysis were second doses at about 4 or about 12 weeks.

TCRdb keeps only in-frame clones here, not all; method: immunoSEQ multiplex PCR. The sample lists about 170,000 clones, roughly nine tenths seen once, with around 3% in the top ten. The germline gives CDR1 SGHVS, CDR2 FNYEAQ. Trimming took 1 base from V and 2 from J, leaving 12 bases between them. This CDR3 contains 15 residues. This clone was detected only once. The chain couples TRBV7-6 to TRBJ2-7, with D perhaps TRBD2 (5 bases). Sequenced material: peripheral blood, taken on day 0 of AZD1222 vaccination. The receptor's source is an adult in good health. As DNA, the CDR3 is TGTGCCAGCAGCTTAGAAGCGCCTAGCACCTACGAGCAGTACTTC. Its protein is CASSLEAPSTYEQYF.